These 2 T cell receptor beta chains came from one sample sequenced in a study of response to subunit inactivated influenza vaccine. TCRdb ran MiXCR on the RT-PCR reads and lists one entry per CDR3 protein. The sample consists of roughly 500,000 distinct CDR3 sequences, under 30% of them appearing once. This sample was shared with a second study, whose subject was T cells expressing NK-cell markers. That investigation notes: Production of TCR beta cDNA relied on 5'RACE template switching with UMIs.

Specimen: CD4+ T cells sorted from PBMCs, collected 11 to 12 days after vaccination. The receptors here all came from a man aged 45-60 years who received an inactivated influenza vaccine.

This clonotype has just a few counts. J is TRBJ2-7 and V is TRBV7-2; the match to TRBD2 covers 10 bases. V was clipped by 2 bases and J by 6 bases; unmatched bases: 10. CDR1 is SGHTA and CDR2 is FQGNSA in the germline V gene. CDR3 size: 16 residues. CDR3: CASSLISSLAGAEQYF. The CDR3 nucleotides read TGTGCCAGCAGCTTAATTTCTAGTCTAGCGGGAGCCGAGCAGTACTTC. Full variable domain (rest looked up from reference TRBV7-2 and TRBJ2-7): GAGVSQSPSNKVTEKGKDVELRCDPISGHTALYWYRQSLGQGLEFLIYFQGNSAPDKSGLPSDRFSAERTGGSVSTLTIQRTQQEDSAVYLCASSLISSLAGAEQYFGPGTRLTVT.

The V gene is TRBV5-1, the J gene TRBJ2-5; a weak D match, TRBD1 (6 bases). CDR3 size: 14 residues. CDR1 and CDR2 from the germline V gene are SGHRS and YFSETQ. V lost 3 bases, J lost 5 bases, and 14 bases lay in between. The CDR3 here is CASSSGTMRETQYF. CDR3 nucleotides: TGCGCCAGCAGCTCCGGGACAATGAGGGAGACCCAGTACTTC.